The sequence of this T cell receptor beta chain was determined in a study of shared clonotypes between healthy human individuals. Germline trimming cut 2 bases from V and 6 bases from J; bases unmatched to any gene: 7. Germline V lookup: CDR1 SEHNR, CDR2 FQNEAQ (reference sequence). The CDR3 consists of 15 residues. Replicate PCRs from sorted subsets contained about 200 ng DNA, which is around 30,000 T cell genomes. Generated by immunoSEQ multiplex PCR, the TCRdb table keeps only in-frame clones and is missing some. The table records around 2,000,000 clones, under 95% of them present only once. Selected positively for CCR7 and CD45RO-negative, naive CD8 cells excluded terminally differentiated effector memory CD45RA+ cells. Those who donated were healthy HIV-negative adults, with no recent acute infections or vaccinations reported. Remarks on this clone: Its target is not known.

Regarding the study as a whole: Sequencing of the sorted subsets was shown by rarefaction to be incomplete despite large depth. Sharing of clonotypes among donors was expected to vary with sequencing depth.

The specimen was naive CD8+ T cells from PBMCs. The origin of this receptor is a man younger than 30 in good health. Some clones in this sample may be carry-over from other donors' samples. The chain combines TRBV7-9 with TRBJ2-1; 7 positions match TRBD2. CDR3 coding DNA: TGTGCCAGCAGCTTACTGGGCGGGAGTGGCAATGAGCAGTTCTTC. Protein sequence: CASSLLGGSGNEQFF.